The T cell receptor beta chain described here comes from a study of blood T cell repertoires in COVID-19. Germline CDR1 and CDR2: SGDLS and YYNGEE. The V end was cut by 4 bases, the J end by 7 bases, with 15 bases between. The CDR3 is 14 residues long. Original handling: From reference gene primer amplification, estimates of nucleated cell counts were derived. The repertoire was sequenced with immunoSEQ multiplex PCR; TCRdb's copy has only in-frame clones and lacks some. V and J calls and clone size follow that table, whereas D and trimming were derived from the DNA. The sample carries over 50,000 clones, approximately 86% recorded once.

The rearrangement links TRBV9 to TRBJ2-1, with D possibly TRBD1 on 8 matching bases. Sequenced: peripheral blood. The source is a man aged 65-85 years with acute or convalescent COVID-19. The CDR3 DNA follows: TGTGCCAGCAGCTACAGGGGGGGGGCGAATGAGCAGTTCTTC. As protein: CASSYRGGANEQFF.